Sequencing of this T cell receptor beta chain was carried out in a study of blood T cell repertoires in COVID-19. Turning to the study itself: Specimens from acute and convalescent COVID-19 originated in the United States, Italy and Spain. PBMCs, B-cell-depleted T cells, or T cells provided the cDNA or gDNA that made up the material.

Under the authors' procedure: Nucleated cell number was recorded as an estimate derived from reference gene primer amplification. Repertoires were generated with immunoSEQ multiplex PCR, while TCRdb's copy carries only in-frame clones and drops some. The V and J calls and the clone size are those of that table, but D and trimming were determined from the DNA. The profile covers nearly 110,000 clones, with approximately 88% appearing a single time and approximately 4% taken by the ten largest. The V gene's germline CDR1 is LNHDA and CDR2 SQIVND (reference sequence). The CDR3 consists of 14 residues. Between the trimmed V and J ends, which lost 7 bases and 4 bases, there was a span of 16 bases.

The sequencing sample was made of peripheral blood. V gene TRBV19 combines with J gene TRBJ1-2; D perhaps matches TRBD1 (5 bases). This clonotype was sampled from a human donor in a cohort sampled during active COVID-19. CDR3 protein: CASTQGPGAYGYTF. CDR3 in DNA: TGTGCCAGTACCCAGGGCCCGGGAGCCTATGGCTACACCTTC.